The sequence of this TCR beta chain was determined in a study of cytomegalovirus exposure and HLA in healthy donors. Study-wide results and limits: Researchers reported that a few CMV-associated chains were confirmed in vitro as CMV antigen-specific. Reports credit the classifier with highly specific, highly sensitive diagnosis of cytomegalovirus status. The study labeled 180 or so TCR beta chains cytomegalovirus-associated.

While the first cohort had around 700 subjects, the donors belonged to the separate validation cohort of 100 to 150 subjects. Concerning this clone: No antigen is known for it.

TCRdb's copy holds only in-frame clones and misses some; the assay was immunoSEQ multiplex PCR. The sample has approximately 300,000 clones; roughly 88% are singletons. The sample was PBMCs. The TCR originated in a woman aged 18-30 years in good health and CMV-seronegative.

The CDR3 region has the DNA TGTGCCAGCAGCTTAGATACAGCCCTTCAAGAGACCCAGTACTTC. This codes for CASSLDTALQETQYF. The J gene is TRBJ2-5, the V gene TRBV7-6, with D unresolved. The CDR3 length is 15 residues. Trimming shortened V by 1 base and J by 2 bases, and 11 bases separated the two germline ends. Looked up from germline, CDR1 is SGHVS and CDR2 is FNYEAQ.